These 9 T cell receptor beta chains were all obtained from the same sample, sequenced in a study of metastatic and nonmetastatic thyroid tumors. No patient received treatment before thyroid surgery. Via MiXCR, TCRdb re-called the PCR reads. This table has around 30,000 clones, about 22% appearing once. The sample comprised blood. The receptors here all came from a female donor with papillary thyroid cancer or a benign thyroid nodule (not recorded which). Some clones in this sample may be carry-over from other donors' samples.

The chain combines TRBV28 with TRBJ2-3; 10 bases are shared with TRBD2. This CDR3 region has 19 residues. From germline, CDR1 is MDHEN and CDR2 SYDVKM. The V gene end was trimmed by 6 bases and the J gene end by 5 bases; junction bases not matched to a gene: 20. CDR3 protein: CASRQGIAGGPLKEDTQYF. Written as DNA, the CDR3 is TGTGCCAGCAGACAGGGAATAGCGGGAGGACCGCTCAAGGAAGATACGCAGTATTTT. Combining the CDR3 with reference TRBV28 and TRBJ2-3 gives the whole variable domain DVKVTQSSRYLVKRTGEKVFLECVQDMDHENMFWYRQDPGLGLRLIYFSYDVKMKEKGDIPEGYSVSREKKERFSLILESASTNQTSMYLCASRQGIAGGPLKEDTQYFGPGTRLTVL.

This clone was seen repeatedly, ten times or more. As DNA, the CDR3 is TGCAGTGCTAGAGATGGGCCCCGCCTAGCGGGAGTGGATACGGAGACCCAGTACTTC. Encoded protein: CSARDGPRLAGVDTETQYF. This chain joins TRBV20-1 and TRBJ2-5; 10 nucleotides match TRBD2. V lost 0 bases, J lost 5 bases, and 18 bases stayed unmatched. Germline loops: CDR1 DFQATT, CDR2 SNEGSKA (reference sequence). CDR3 length equals 19 residues.

This clone was picked up many times. This rearrangement joins TRBV27 to TRBJ1-4, with D possibly being TRBD1 (5 bases). Germline V CDR1 and CDR2: MNHEY, SMNVEV (reference sequence). CDR3 size: 15 residues. V was cut by 8 bases and J by 3 bases, with 16 bases left in between. DNA for the CDR3: TGTGCCAGCCAACATGGGGGGGATCCTAATGAAAAACTGTTTTTT. Its translation is CASQHGGDPNEKLFF.

This clone was picked up many times. The chain uses TRBV7-9 and TRBJ1-1; D is unresolved. V was cut by 5 bases and J by 1 base, with 8 bases left in between. This CDR3 comprises 13 residues. The V gene's germline CDR1 is SEHNR and CDR2 FQNEAQ (reference sequence). CDR3 in DNA: TGTGCCAGCAGCGAGACATCGAACACTGAAGCTTTCTTT. Encoded protein: CASSETSNTEAFF.

This clone was detected many times. The rearrangement joins TRBV4-3 to TRBJ2-5; 9 bases fit TRBD1. The germline V gene encodes CDR1 LGHNA and CDR2 YSLEER. This CDR3 contains 19 residues. The V segment lost 1 base and the J segment 3 bases; nucleotides outside the gene matches: 15. CDR3 residues: CASSQVSSDRGRAKETQYF. The CDR3 DNA reads TGCGCCAGCAGCCAAGTCTCGTCGGACAGGGGTCGAGCAAAAGAGACCCAGTACTTC.

By share of the sample, this clone is medium-sized. The chain links TRBV6-1 to TRBJ1-6, with 11 bases identical to TRBD1. The CDR3 sequence is 14 residues long. The V segment lost 5 bases and the J segment 8 bases; nucleotides outside the gene matches: 2. The germline gives CDR1 MNHNS, CDR2 SASEGT. CDR3 loop: CASSRDRGDSPLHF. For the CDR3, the DNA is TGTGCCAGCAGTCGGGACAGGGGGGATTCACCCCTCCACTTT.

For this clone: The junction does not match germline at one end; this may be a read error. The V gene is TRBV6-4, the J gene TRBJ2-1; TRBD1 is a possible D gene (6 bases). The CDR3 has 15 amino acids. Germline CDR1 and CDR2: MRHNA and SNTAGT. For the CDR3, the DNA is TGCGCCAGCAGTGACCAGGCAGGGACACACAATGATCAGTTCTTC. It encodes CASSDQAGTHNDQFF.

This clone was observed at least ten times. J is TRBJ2-1 and V is TRBV6-4; no clear D gene. The V end lost 4 bases, the J end lost 0 bases, and 10 bases lay between the germline ends. The CDR3 is 15 amino acids. Germline V gene lookup returns CDR1 MRHNA and CDR2 SNTAGT. CDR3 sequence: CASSVGSSSYNEQFF. In nucleotides, the CDR3 is TGTGCCAGCAGTGTGGGGTCTAGCTCCTACAATGAGCAGTTCTTC.

With regard to this clone: An end of the junction does not agree with germline; a read error may underlie this. The chain joins TRBV2 to TRBJ2-1; TRBD1 matches at 11 bases. The CDR3 is made up of 14 amino acids. Looked up from germline, CDR1 is SNHLY and CDR2 is FYNNEI. Written as DNA, the CDR3 is TGTGCCACCAACCAGGGACAGGGGGACAATGAGCAGGTCTTC. Encoded protein: CATNQGQGDNEQVF.